Below, 31 T cell receptor beta chains from the same sample are listed, as sequenced in a study of CD8 T cells in Susac syndrome. RNA was extracted with the RNeasy kit, and a quantity of about 0.45 to 1 ug was reverse transcribed using random hexamers. Using its own MiXCR run on the immunoSEQ multiplex PCR reads, TCRdb lists one record per CDR3 protein. The sample has some 260,000 distinct CDR3 sequences; 70% to 90% are singletons. The sequenced sample consisted of CD8+ T cells from PBMCs. The receptors derive from a human donor with multiple sclerosis.

The chain uses TRBV10-3 and TRBJ2-7; TRBD2 aligns across 10 bases. Looked up from germline, CDR1 is ENHRY and CDR2 is SYGVKD. J lost 3 bases, V lost 1 base, and 3 bases had no gene match. The CDR3 has 15 amino acids. CDR3 DNA: TGTGCCATCAGTGAGTATCCTAGCGGGAGCTACGAGCAGTACTTC. It specifies CAISEYPSGSYEQYF.

The V and J genes are TRBV7-9 and TRBJ2-5; 10 bases map to TRBD2. The CDR3 consists of 14 residues. The germline V gene encodes CDR1 SEHNR and CDR2 FQNEAQ (reference sequence). Germline trimming cut 5 bases from V and 4 bases from J; bases unmatched to any gene: 4. The DNA for the CDR3 is TGTGCCAGCAGCCTGGGACTAGCGCCAGAGACCCAGTACTTC. Its protein is CASSLGLAPETQYF.

The table lists this clonotype with a count of one. The chain is built from TRBV4-1 and TRBJ2-5; 7 bases agree with TRBD1. Germline assignment: CDR1 MGHRA and CDR2 YSYEKL. The CDR3 contains 17 residues. V was clipped by 1 base and J by 0 bases; unmatched bases: 8. In nucleotides, the CDR3 is TGCGCCAGCAGCCAAGGAACGATAGGACAGGACCAAGAGACCCAGTACTTC. Translated, it gives CASSQGTIGQDQETQYF.

This clonotype has a single count. This chain connects TRBV29-1 to TRBJ2-7; no firm D call. CDR1 and CDR2 from the germline V gene are SQVTM and ANQGSEA. This CDR3 comprises 11 residues. V was cut by 4 bases and J by 5 bases, with 9 bases left in between. The DNA for the CDR3 is TGCAGCGTTGTTCTGGGTAACGAGCAGTACTTC. Translation: CSVVLGNEQYF.

The J gene is TRBJ1-1, the V gene TRBV6-1; tentatively, D is TRBD1 (5 bases). CDR1 is MNHNS and CDR2 is SASEGT in the germline V gene. V shed 1 base and J shed 5 bases, with 14 bases lying between them. There are 15 residues in the CDR3. CDR3 loop: CASSEGRGRRTEAFF. The CDR3 DNA follows: TGTGCCAGCAGTGAAGGAAGGGGCCGTAGGACTGAAGCTTTCTTT.

The chain uses TRBV30 and TRBJ2-1, with 12 bases lining up with TRBD2. V lost 5 bases, J lost 2 bases, and 13 bases stayed unmatched. This CDR3 is built from 18 residues. CDR1 is GTSNPN, CDR2 SVGIG, per germline (reference sequence). The CDR3 protein is CAWRKGTSGWIAYNEQFF. The CDR3 DNA reads TGTGCCTGGCGCAAAGGGACTAGCGGGTGGATCGCCTACAATGAGCAGTTCTTC.

This chain uses TRBV4-1 with TRBJ2-5; 11 bases align to TRBD1. From germline, CDR1 is MGHRA and CDR2 YSYEKL. J lost 4 bases, V lost 3 bases, and 16 bases had no gene match. The CDR3 is made up of 19 amino acids. CDR3: CASSHLGQGVGEERETQYF. CDR3 DNA sequence: TGCGCCAGCAGCCATTTGGGACAGGGGGTCGGAGAGGAGCGAGAGACCCAGTACTTC.

The rearrangement joins TRBV30 to TRBJ2-5; D might be TRBD2 (5 bases). CDR1 and CDR2 (germline): GTSNPN, SVGIG (reference sequence). This CDR3 region has 19 residues. V was cut by 0 bases and J by 5 bases, with 28 bases left in between. The CDR3 region has the DNA TGTGCCTGGAGTGTACGTACCCGACATAGGGAGAATGAGGTGGAGACCCAGTACTTC. It codes for CAWSVRTRHRENEVETQYF. Drawing the rest from reference TRBV30 and TRBJ2-5, the complete variable domain is SQTIHQWPATLVQPVGSPLSLECTVEGTSNPNLYWYRQAAGRGLQLLFYSVGIGQISSEVPQNLSASRPQDRQFILSSKKLLLSDSGFYLCAWSVRTRHRENEVETQYFGPGTRLLVL.

The V gene is TRBV10-3, the J gene TRBJ2-1, with 9 bases aligning to TRBD1. This CDR3 region has 13 residues. Germline CDR1 and CDR2: ENHRY and SYGVKD. V lost 8 bases and J lost 5; bases outside the gene matches: 4. CDR3 sequence: CAIWDRVNNEQFF. CDR3 in DNA: TGTGCCATCTGGGACAGGGTGAACAATGAGCAGTTCTTC.

This clonotype was recorded once. The chain links TRBV19 to TRBJ2-2; D not resolved. V lost 3 bases, J lost 4 bases, and 9 bases lay in between. CDR3 length equals 14 residues. Germline values: CDR1 LNHDA, CDR2 SQIVND (reference sequence). The CDR3 DNA follows: TGTGCCAGTAGTATCTCGGCTATCACCGGGGAGCTGTTTTTT. As protein: CASSISAITGELFF.

The rearrangement uses TRBV19 and TRBJ2-7, with D perhaps TRBD2 (5 bases). Per the germline V gene, CDR1 is LNHDA and CDR2 is SQIVND (reference sequence). The length of the CDR3 is 13 residues. The germline V and J ends were trimmed by 3 bases and 1 base, with 7 bases remaining between them. The CDR3 protein is CASSMGESYEQYF. The CDR3 coding sequence is TGTGCCAGTAGTATGGGAGAATCCTACGAGCAGTACTTC.

The chain recombines TRBV3-1 with TRBJ2-7; D gene uncertain. The CDR3 has 13 amino acids. From germline, CDR1 is LGHDT and CDR2 YNNKEL (reference sequence). Trimming shortened V by 8 bases and J by 1 base, and 12 bases separated the two germline ends. This chain's CDR3 is CASGLAASYEQYF. The DNA of the CDR3 is TGTGCCAGCGGCCTGGCGGCTTCCTACGAGCAGTACTTC.

The chain uses TRBV29-1 and TRBJ2-1, with 8 bases identical to TRBD1. Per the germline V gene, CDR1 is SQVTM and CDR2 is ANQGSEA. The length of the CDR3 is 16 residues. Germline trimming cut 3 bases from V and 0 bases from J; bases unmatched to any gene: 7. The CDR3, as DNA: TGCAGCGTTGAGGGTAGGACAGGGCACTCCTACAATGAGCAGTTCTTC. It specifies CSVEGRTGHSYNEQFF.

The chain employs TRBV9 and TRBJ2-1; either TRBD1 or TRBD2 may supply D (5 bases each). The V and J ends lost 0 bases and 2 bases respectively, with 9 bases between them. The CDR3 has 15 amino acids. Germline loops: CDR1 SGDLS, CDR2 YYNGEE. CDR3 residues: CASSVAGLAYNEQFF. In DNA form, the CDR3 reads TGTGCCAGCAGCGTAGCGGGGCTAGCCTACAATGAGCAGTTCTTC.

In this sample, this clonotype turned up a few times. The genes are TRBV7-9 and TRBJ2-7, with D possibly called TRBD1 or TRBD2 (5 bases each). The germline CDR1 and CDR2 sequences are SEHNR and FQNEAQ (reference sequence). The CDR3 is 13 amino acids. The V and J ends lost 3 bases and 4 bases respectively, with 10 bases between them. Here the CDR3 reads CASSLGVAYEQYF. The CDR3 nucleotides are TGTGCCAGCAGCTTGGGGGTCGCGTACGAGCAGTACTTC. The full variable domain, with the rest looked up from reference TRBV7-9 and TRBJ2-7, is DTGVSQNPRHKITKRGQNVTFRCDPISEHNRLYWYRQTLGQGPEFLTYFQNEAQLEKSRLLSDRFSAERPKGSFSTLEIQRTEQGDSAMYLCASSLGVAYEQYFGPGTRLTVT.

The genes are TRBV9 and TRBJ2-7; tentatively, D is TRBD2 (6 bases). This CDR3 has 14 amino acids. Germline V gene sequence: CDR1 SGDLS, CDR2 YYNGEE. V lost 3 bases and J lost 2, with 12 bases in between. Written as DNA, the CDR3 is TGTGCCAGCAGCGGACGAACGGGAGCCTACGAGCAGTACTTC. It encodes CASSGRTGAYEQYF.

The J gene is TRBJ2-2, the V gene TRBV7-6; TRBD2 matches 11 bases. V lost 4 bases and J lost 6; bases outside the gene matches: 1. CDR3 size: 14 residues. Germline assignment: CDR1 SGHVS and CDR2 FNYEAQ. This CDR3 is CASSWTSGSGELFF. CDR3 DNA: TGTGCCAGCAGCTGGACTAGCGGGTCCGGGGAGCTGTTTTTT.

The CDR3 protein is CASSIINQPQHF. The CDR3 coding sequence is TGTGCCAGTAGTATCATAAATCAGCCCCAGCATTTT. This rearrangement joins TRBV19 to TRBJ1-5; D call uncertain. Germline CDR1 is LNHDA and CDR2 is SQIVND (reference sequence). The CDR3 covers 12 residues. V lost 3 bases and J lost 4, with 4 bases in between.

The chain recombines TRBV7-9 with TRBJ2-7, with 10 bases aligning to TRBD2. Trimming cost V 5 bases and J 2 bases; bases outside gene matches: 6. The CDR3 has 15 residues. Germline V gene data show CDR1 as SEHNR and CDR2 as FQNEAQ (reference sequence). The CDR3: CASSLGLARTYEQYF. Written as DNA, the CDR3 is TGTGCCAGCAGCCTGGGACTAGCGAGAACCTACGAGCAGTACTTC.

This clonotype was detected once. The chain joins TRBV6-1 to TRBJ2-5, with D perhaps matching TRBD1 or TRBD2 (5 bases each). V lost 5 bases and J 2 bases, leaving 18 bases between the germline ends. Per the germline V gene, CDR1 is MNHNS and CDR2 is SASEGT. The CDR3 sequence is 16 residues long. The CDR3 nucleotides read TGTGCCAGCAGTACCCCTATCGAGGGGTTACAAGAGACCCAGTACTTC. It is translated as CASSTPIEGLQETQYF.

This clonotype was recorded once. The chain has TRBV20-1 and TRBJ2-1; TRBD1 aligns across 9 bases. This CDR3 comprises 15 residues. Germline CDR1 and CDR2: DFQATT and SNEGSKA (reference sequence). The CDR3 DNA reads TGCAGAGGTTCTGCCGGGACAGGGTATTACAATGAGCAGTTCTTC. It translates to CRGSAGTGYYNEQFF.

This clonotype was recorded only once. The J gene is TRBJ2-3, the V gene TRBV9; possibly TRBD1 for D (5 bases). Looked up from germline, CDR1 is SGDLS and CDR2 is YYNGEE. V gave up 1 base and J gave up 0 bases, with 9 bases separating them. This CDR3 has 15 residues. The CDR3 is CASSVWGSSTDTQYF. The CDR3, as DNA: TGTGCCAGCAGCGTATGGGGCAGTAGCACAGATACGCAGTATTTT.

The J gene is TRBJ2-3, the V gene TRBV4-1; 9 bases align to TRBD1. The V segment lost 3 bases and the J segment 3 bases; nucleotides outside the gene matches: 7. Per germline, CDR1 MGHRA and CDR2 YSYEKL. CDR3 length equals 16 residues. The CDR3 here is CASSHLADRGTDTQYF. The CDR3, as DNA: TGCGCCAGCAGCCACCTCGCGGACAGGGGAACAGATACGCAGTATTTT.

The chain couples TRBV11-2 to TRBJ2-7; D perhaps matches TRBD1 (6 bases). Trimming removed 5 bases at V and 0 bases at J, with 14 bases between. CDR1 is SGHAT, CDR2 FQNNGV, per germline. The CDR3 is 15 residues long. In DNA, the CDR3 is TGTGCCAGCAGCCCCTTGACAGGACTCTCCTACGAGCAGTACTTC. Protein product: CASSPLTGLSYEQYF. The complete variable domain, with remaining parts taken from reference TRBV11-2 and TRBJ2-7, reads EAGVAQSPRYKIIEKRQSVAFWCNPISGHATLYWYQQILGQGPKLLIQFQNNGVVDDSQLPKDRFSAERLKGVDSTLKIQPAKLEDSAVYLCASSPLTGLSYEQYFGPGTRLTVT.

The chain uses TRBV14 and TRBJ1-1, with unresolved D. CDR3 length equals 15 residues. The germline V gene has CDR1 SGHDN and CDR2 FVKESK. The germline V and J ends were trimmed by 3 bases and 0 bases, with 11 bases remaining between them. The CDR3 nucleotides are TGTGCCAGCAGCCACGATTACGGAATGAACACTGAAGCTTTCTTT. This gives the protein CASSHDYGMNTEAFF.

The rearrangement joins TRBV5-1 to TRBJ1-1; no clear D gene. Germline CDR1 and CDR2: SGHRS and YFSETQ. CDR3 length equals 13 residues. V was pared by 2 bases and J by 3 bases, with 8 bases between. CDR3 coding DNA: TGCGCCAGCAGCTTACCGGGCGACACTGAAGCTTTCTTT. It translates to CASSLPGDTEAFF.

The rearrangement links TRBV4-2 to TRBJ2-1; D may be TRBD2 (5 bases). V gave up 1 base and J gave up 6 bases, with 7 bases separating them. The CDR3 runs 13 residues. The V gene's germline CDR1 is LGHNA and CDR2 YNFKEQ. CDR3 residues: CASSQGLANEQFF. The CDR3 DNA sequence: TGTGCCAGCAGCCAAGGTCTAGCCAATGAGCAGTTCTTC.

This chain joins TRBV12-3 or TRBV12-4 and TRBJ2-5; TRBD2 matches 9 bases. The ends lost 5 bases at V and 5 bases at J; junction bases unmatched: 12. The CDR3 runs 16 residues. CDR3 sequence (DNA): TGTGCCAGCAGTAGCGGGGGCGGGAGGGCCTGGGAGACCCAGTACTTC. It yields the protein CASSSGGGRAWETQYF.

This chain uses TRBV29-1 with TRBJ2-7; D uncertain. V lost 6 bases, J lost 2 bases, and 14 bases lay in between. The germline V gene has CDR1 SQVTM and CDR2 ANQGSEA. The CDR3 contains 13 residues. CDR3 sequence: CSVTVHTPYEQYF. The CDR3 nucleotides read TGCAGCGTGACCGTCCACACGCCCTACGAGCAGTACTTC.

The table lists this clonotype with a count of one. This chain joins TRBV12-3 or TRBV12-4 and TRBJ1-1; D uncertain. Trimming pared 6 bases from V and 4 bases from J, leaving 18 bases between. The CDR3 spans 15 residues. The CDR3 sequence is CASSQSRSAGTEAFF. CDR3 DNA sequence: TGTGCCAGCAGCCAAAGTCGGTCCGCGGGCACTGAAGCTTTCTTT.

The rearrangement joins TRBV20-1 to TRBJ2-7; D tentatively fits TRBD1 or TRBD2 (5 bases each). The V gene lost 8 bases and the J gene lost 0 bases, with 20 bases spanning the gap. Germline CDR1 and CDR2: DFQATT and SNEGSKA (reference sequence). CDR3 length: 15 residues. The CDR3 bases are TGCAGTCCCCGCCAAGGGCAGGGACCCTCCTACGAGCAGTACTTC. Its protein is CSPRQGQGPSYEQYF.